These 7 T cell receptor beta chains originate from one sample sequenced in a study of identical twins. TCRdb analysed the 5' RACE reads with MiXCR anew, one entry per CDR3 protein. The data contain 1,800,000 or so distinct CDR3 sequences, about 32% of them singletons. Sample: cord blood. The source of these receptors is a newborn girl in good health.

V usage is TRBV12-3 or TRBV12-4 and J usage is TRBJ1-2; 7 bases match TRBD1. The J segment lost 5 bases and the V segment lost 6 bases, leaving 9 bases of the junction unmatched. This CDR3 comprises 14 residues. CDR3 in DNA: TGTGCCAGCAGCAAGACAGGGTTTGGATATGGCTACACCTTC. It specifies CASSKTGFGYGYTF.

The V gene is TRBV3-1, the J gene TRBJ1-5, with a possible D match to TRBD1 (6 bases). V lost 4 bases and J lost 7, with 14 bases in between. Germline assignment: CDR1 LGHDT and CDR2 YNNKEL (reference sequence). This CDR3 spans 14 amino acids. The CDR3 here is CASSPRGPGQPQHF. The CDR3 coding sequence is TGTGCCAGCAGCCCCCGGGGGCCCGGCCAGCCCCAGCATTTT.

Many counts were recorded for this clonotype. The chain uses TRBV10-3 and TRBJ2-3; D not resolved. V lost 4 bases to trimming and J lost 7 bases, with 9 bases between them. Germline values: CDR1 ENHRY, CDR2 SYGVKD. The CDR3 is 12 amino acids. CDR3 nucleotide sequence: TGTGCCATCAGTGGAGACCTCAATACGCAGTATTTT. Its protein is CAISGDLNTQYF.

In its sample, this clonotype was seen once. This chain connects TRBV4-1 to TRBJ1-1; 9 bases line up with TRBD1. V lost 2 bases, J lost 1 base, and 2 bases stayed unmatched. Per the germline V gene, CDR1 is MGHRA and CDR2 is YSYEKL. The CDR3 consists of 15 residues. The CDR3, as DNA: TGCGCCAGCAGCCAACCGGGACAGGGGAACACTGAAGCTTTCTTT. Its translation: CASSQPGQGNTEAFF.

The gene calls are TRBV20-1 and TRBJ1-2, with D maybe TRBD1 (6 bases). Trimming took off 0 bases at V and 2 bases at J, with 10 bases between the two ends. CDR1 is DFQATT, CDR2 SNEGSKA, per germline (reference sequence). The CDR3 consists of 14 residues. Written as DNA, the CDR3 is TGCAGTGCTAGAGACTCCGGACAGAACTATGGCTACACCTTC. This translates into CSARDSGQNYGYTF.

V is TRBV3-1 and J is TRBJ1-6; the match to TRBD1 covers 7 bases. The ends lost 4 bases at V and 3 bases at J; junction bases unmatched: 6. CDR1 and CDR2 from the germline V gene are LGHDT and YNNKEL (reference sequence). This CDR3 region has 16 residues. CDR3 amino acids: CASSRVGQSYNSPLHF. CDR3 in DNA: TGTGCCAGCAGCCGAGTGGGACAGAGCTATAATTCACCCCTCCACTTT.

V is TRBV5-1 and J is TRBJ2-4; D is unclear. Gene TRBJ2-7 matches the end of the DNA better, so the J call may be wrong. This CDR3 has 14 residues. CDR1 is SGHRS and CDR2 is YFSETQ in the germline V gene. The CDR3 nucleotides are TGCGCCAGCAGCTTGTTGGCCTTTTCATCCGAGCAGTACTTC. Its protein is CASSLLAFSSEQYF.